Shown below are 12 T cell receptor beta chains from a single sample sequenced in a study of response to subunit inactivated influenza vaccine. Via MiXCR, TCRdb re-called the RT-PCR reads, giving one row per CDR3 protein. The sample carries roughly 700,000 distinct CDR3 sequences, approximately 14% recorded once. The starting material was PBMCs from blood, obtained 11 to 12 days after vaccination. Receptors were obtained from a man between 45 and 60 years old who received an inactivated influenza vaccine.

This clonotype was observed a handful of times. This chain connects TRBV9 to TRBJ2-7, with TRBD2 identical over 9 bases. This CDR3 is built from 17 residues. Germline V gene data show CDR1 as SGDLS and CDR2 as YYNGEE. Trimming at V came to 4 bases and at J to 5 bases, leaving 16 bases not matched to a gene. CDR3 nucleotides: TGTGCCAGCAGCCCGGCCCCCTACGGCGGGAGGGAGGACGAGCAGTACTTC. This translates into CASSPAPYGGREDEQYF.

The gene calls are TRBV10-2 and TRBJ2-3; either TRBD1 or TRBD2 may fit D (5 bases each). Germline-derived CDR1 and CDR2 are WSHSY and SAAADI. The CDR3 runs to 12 residues. V was shortened by 10 bases and J by 2 bases, with 10 bases between the two germline ends. CDR3 sequence reads: CATEGYTDTQYF. The CDR3 nucleotides read TGCGCCACAGAGGGGTACACAGATACGCAGTATTTT.

The chain combines TRBV28 with TRBJ1-2; D remains ambiguous. With 5 bases removed from V and 1 base from J, the gap between germline ends came to 8 bases. The CDR3 sequence is 13 residues long. Germline V CDR1 and CDR2: MDHEN, SYDVKM. CDR3 in amino acids: CASSTVVNYGYTF. CDR3 coding DNA: TGTGCCAGCAGTACGGTGGTTAACTATGGCTACACCTTC.

The chain carries TRBV14 and TRBJ2-7, with TRBD1 matching over 10 bases. Germline values: CDR1 SGHDN, CDR2 FVKESK. The V segment lost 3 bases and the J segment 3 bases; nucleotides outside the gene matches: 5. The CDR3 is 15 residues long. The CDR3 sequence: CASSQGQGMFYEQYF. In DNA, the CDR3 is TGTGCCAGCAGCCAGGGACAGGGGATGTTCTACGAGCAGTACTTC.

This clonotype was seen a few times. The V and J genes are TRBV20-1 and TRBJ2-7, with 11 bases matching TRBD2. This CDR3 spans 15 amino acids. Looked up from germline, CDR1 is DFQATT and CDR2 is SNEGSKA (reference sequence). J was trimmed by 6 bases and V by 3 bases; bases with no gene match: 10. CDR3 protein: CSASALAGGIGEQYF. Here the CDR3 DNA reads TGCAGTGCTAGTGCCCTAGCGGGAGGTATAGGCGAGCAGTACTTC.

This clonotype was counted between two and nine times. The chain is built from TRBV5-1 and TRBJ1-6, with unresolved D. CDR1 SGHRS and CDR2 YFSETQ come from the germline V gene. CDR3 length equals 16 residues. The germline V and J ends were trimmed by 1 base and 5 bases, with 13 bases remaining between them. The CDR3 region is CASSLLGGSDNSPLHF. CDR3 bases: TGCGCCAGCAGCTTGTTGGGAGGGAGCGATAATTCACCCCTCCACTTT.

There are a few counts of this clonotype. The chain recombines TRBV4-3 with TRBJ2-7; 13 bases agree with TRBD2. The CDR3 consists of 16 residues. Trimming took 4 bases from V and 2 from J; bases not matched to a gene: 5. Germline V gene data show CDR1 as LGHNA and CDR2 as YSLEER. The CDR3 is CASSPRLAGGPYEQYF. CDR3 bases: TGCGCCAGCAGCCCTAGACTAGCGGGAGGACCCTACGAGCAGTACTTC.

This clonotype was seen ten or more times. The rearrangement joins TRBV5-6 to TRBJ1-3; D may be TRBD1 (5 bases). Between the trimmed V and J ends, which lost 0 bases and 2 bases, there was a span of 12 bases. The CDR3 sequence is 16 residues long. CDR1 is SGHDT and CDR2 is YYEEEE in the germline V gene. Written as DNA, the CDR3 is TGTGCCAGCAGCTTGGACCCGGGGGGAACTGGAAACACCATATATTTT. Its translation: CASSLDPGGTGNTIYF.

In DNA form, the CDR3 reads TGTGCCAGCAGGCCGGGACTATCGGTCACAGATACGCAGTATTTT. Its protein is CASRPGLSVTDTQYF. The chain has TRBV12-3 or TRBV12-4 and TRBJ2-3; 7 bases match TRBD2. The CDR3 sequence is 15 residues long. The V gene end was trimmed by 6 bases and the J gene end by 2 bases; junction bases not matched to a gene: 8.

This clonotype was observed a few times. The chain is built from TRBV5-1 and TRBJ2-7; a possible D gene is TRBD1 (6 bases). This CDR3 region has 14 residues. Germline values: CDR1 SGHRS, CDR2 YFSETQ. The germline V and J ends were trimmed by 0 bases and 0 bases, with 7 bases remaining between them. The CDR3: CASSLVGASYEQYF. As DNA, the CDR3 is TGCGCCAGCAGCTTGGTGGGGGCCTCCTACGAGCAGTACTTC.

This clonotype was seen a handful of times. V is TRBV15 and J is TRBJ2-1; perhaps D is TRBD1 or TRBD2 (5 bases each). The CDR3 is 13 residues long. Germline V lookup: CDR1 LNHNV, CDR2 YYDKDF (reference sequence). V dropped 5 bases and J dropped 7 bases, with 12 bases sitting between them. CDR3 in amino acids: CATSPGASNEQFF. In nucleotides, the CDR3 is TGTGCCACCAGCCCCGGGGCCAGTAATGAGCAGTTCTTC.

This clonotype was observed once. A junction end diverges from the germline sequence, so it may reflect a read error. J is TRBJ2-1 and V is TRBV7-3; 7 bases match TRBD2. Germline loops: CDR1 SGHTA, CDR2 FQGTGA. The CDR3 has 14 residues. CDR3 DNA: TGTGCCAGCAGTTTAAGGGCTAGCGGCAATGAGCAGTTCTTC. It yields the protein CASSLRASGNEQFF.